The T cell receptor beta chain described here comes from a study of metastatic and nonmetastatic thyroid tumors. Study-wide context: Peripheral blood and tumor or nodule samples from malignant and benign thyroid patients were compared. General observations from the study: A significant increase in TCR beta diversity was reportedly seen in malignant thyroid tumors relative to benign nodules, in blood and tumor.

Original data processing: Variation in CDR3 across clinicopathological groups served as the basis for constructing a distant-metastasis classifier in papillary thyroid cancer. MiXCR reprocessed the PCR reads for TCRdb. The V and J calls follow TCRdb's processing rather than the paper's. The sample yields approximately 16,000 clones, about 25% seen once. Thyroid surgery was preceded by no treatment in any patient. With V trimmed by 5 bases and J by 13 bases, 8 bases remained unmatched. The CDR3 is made up of 12 amino acids. Germline CDR1 SGHTS, CDR2 YDEGEE. This clone counts as medium-sized (0.01 to 0.1%). Its antigen is as yet unknown.

Sequencing was performed on blood. The V and J genes are TRBV5-8 and TRBJ2-1, with 8 bases matching TRBD1. This clonotype was sampled from a male donor with papillary thyroid cancer or a benign thyroid nodule (not recorded which). Some clones in this sample may be carry-over from other donors' samples. CDR3: CASRRTGRIQFF. CDR3 coding DNA: TGTGCCAGCAGACGGACAGGGCGCATTCAGTTCTTC. Combining the CDR3 with reference TRBV5-8 and TRBJ2-1 gives the whole variable domain EAGVTQSPTHLIKTRGQQATLRCSPISGHTSVYWYQQALGLGLQFLLWYDEGEERNRGNFPPRFSGRQFPNYSSELNVNALELEDSALYLCASRRTGRIQFFGPGTRLTVL.